The rows below give T cell receptor beta chains drawn from one sample of a study of blood T cell repertoires in COVID-19. The table came from immunoSEQ multiplex PCR; TCRdb's copy has only in-frame clones and leaves some out. This sample has 130,000 to 150,000 clones, with 75% to 90% found just once. Material: peripheral blood. The source of these receptors is a man aged 45 to 65 who had recovered from COVID-19. CDR3s include the opening cysteine and the closing phenylalanine or tryptophan. D genes are given only for firm matches. Clone size is shown for a subset of rows, as once, few, many or a class of expanded clone.

CDR3 DNA	CDR3 protein	D gene	V gene	J gene	clone size	CDR3 length
TGTGCCAGTAGCTTTGCCAGGGCGGAGACCCAGTACTTC	CASSFARAETQYF	.	TRBV19	TRBJ2-5	.	13
TGCAGTGCTAGTGCCGGGGGGGTCACAGATACGCAGTATTTT	CSASAGGVTDTQYF	TRBD2	TRBV20-1	TRBJ2-3	.	14
TGTGCCAGCAGCTTCCCGGGATCCGGACCATACGAGCAGTACTTC	CASSFPGSGPYEQYF	.	TRBV5-6	TRBJ2-7	.	15
TGTGCCAGCAGCTTGGATGGACAGAACACTGAAGCTTTCTTT	CASSLDGQNTEAFF	.	TRBV5-6	TRBJ1-1	.	14
TGTGCCAGCAAAGGACTAGCGGGGGGTGGTACAGATACGCAGTATTTT	CASKGLAGGGTDTQYF	TRBD2	TRBV2	TRBJ2-3	.	16
TGTGCCAGCAGCTTGGGACGGGGTAACACTGAAGCTTTCTTT	CASSLGRGNTEAFF	.	TRBV5-4	TRBJ1-1	.	14
TGCGCCAGCAGCGACAGGGGGGACCCCTACAATGAGCAGTTCTTC	CASSDRGDPYNEQFF	TRBD1	TRBV5-1	TRBJ2-1	.	15
TGTGCCAGCATGTCCGGGACAGCCTACAATGAGCAGTTCTTC	CASMSGTAYNEQFF	TRBD1	TRBV6-5	TRBJ2-1	once	14
TGTGCCAGCAGCGCCCCTGCAGGCCTTAACACTGAAGCTTTCTTT	CASSAPAGLNTEAFF	.	TRBV9	TRBJ1-1	.	15
TGTGCCAGCAGCCTCGGGAGGGGGAACATTCAGTACTTC	CASSLGRGNIQYF	TRBD2	TRBV7-8	TRBJ2-4	.	13
TGTGCCAGCAGTGGCCGGGACTTCTCCTACAATGAGCAGTTCTTC	CASSGRDFSYNEQFF	.	TRBV2	TRBJ2-1	.	15
TGTGCCAGCAGCAAGGGACTAGCGGGGGGGAACGCCGGGGAGCTGTTTTTT	CASSKGLAGGNAGELFF	TRBD2	TRBV9	TRBJ2-2	.	17
TGTGCCAGCAGCTTAACGGGGAACACCGGGGAGCTGTTTTTT	CASSLTGNTGELFF	.	TRBV13	TRBJ2-2	.	14
TGTGCCAGCAGCTTCGGTTTGGACACTGAAGCTTTCTTT	CASSFGLDTEAFF	.	TRBV7-3	TRBJ1-1	once	13
TGTGCCTGGAGGAGCGAGGGGAACACTGAAGCTTTCTTT	CAWRSEGNTEAFF	.	TRBV30	TRBJ1-1	.	13
TGCGCCAGCAGTTTTTCAGGGAACACTGAAGCTTTCTTT	CASSFSGNTEAFF	.	TRBV5-1	TRBJ1-1	.	13
TGTGCCAGCAGCTTAGTACGGGGGACAGGCCAAGAGACCCAGTACTTC	CASSLVRGTGQETQYF	TRBD1	TRBV11-3	TRBJ2-5	.	16
TGTGCCAGCAGCCAAGAGACACACGGATCTTACGAGCAGTACTTC	CASSQETHGSYEQYF	.	TRBV4-2	TRBJ2-7	.	15
TGTGCCAGCAGTGTCCAGGGCCCCTATGGCTACACCTTC	CASSVQGPYGYTF	.	TRBV2	TRBJ1-2	.	13
TGTGCCAGCAGCCGCCTGGGAAGGGGAAGGGGCCAAGAGACCCAGTACTTC	CASSRLGRGRGQETQYF	.	TRBV3-1/TRBV3-2	TRBJ2-5	.	17
TGCAGTGCTAGTAGGAGCGGGGGGGCCATGAGGGAGCAGTACTTC	CSASRSGGAMREQYF	TRBD2	TRBV20-1	TRBJ2-7	.	15
TGTGCCAGCAGCTCTTCTCGACTAGCGGGGGCTAGTGAGCAGTTCTTC	CASSSSRLAGASEQFF	TRBD2	TRBV11-2	TRBJ2-1	.	16
TGTGCCAGCAGCCCCGGGACTAGCGGAAGGTACGAGCAGTACTTC	CASSPGTSGRYEQYF	TRBD2	TRBV9	TRBJ2-7	.	15
TGTGCCAGCAGCTTGGCCCCTAAAAGCACAGATACGCAGTATTTT	CASSLAPKSTDTQYF	.	TRBV5-4	TRBJ2-3	.	15
TGCAGCGTTGGGGGGCCGGGGAGCGTCGATGAGCAGTTCTTC	CSVGGPGSVDEQFF	.	TRBV29-1	TRBJ2-1	.	14
TGTGCCAGCAGTGACGGGGACAGGGGGAGCAATGAGCAGTTCTTC	CASSDGDRGSNEQFF	TRBD1	TRBV6-4	TRBJ2-1	.	15
TGTGCCAGCAGCCCTAAATTGCGGGGGTCAGGAAACACCATATATTTT	CASSPKLRGSGNTIYF	.	TRBV9	TRBJ1-3	.	16
TGTGCCACCAGCAGAGCTTGGGACGACAGGCATCAAGAGACCCAGTACTTC	CATSRAWDDRHQETQYF	.	TRBV15	TRBJ2-5	.	17
TGTGCCAGCAGCCAACTAGCGGGGGGCAGGGAGACCCAGTACTTC	CASSQLAGGRETQYF	TRBD2	TRBV7-9	TRBJ2-5	.	15
TGTGCCAGCAGTAAAGACAGGGCTCAGCCCCAGCATTTT	CASSKDRAQPQHF	TRBD1	TRBV27	TRBJ1-5	.	13
TGTGCCAGCAGCTTAGGGCGGGGGACTAGCACAGATACGCAGTATTTT	CASSLGRGTSTDTQYF	TRBD2	TRBV11-3	TRBJ2-3	once	16
TGTGCCAGCAGCTTGGACAGGGGGCGGGCTTTCTTT	CASSLDRGRAFF	TRBD1	TRBV5-6	TRBJ1-1	.	12
TGTGCCAGCAGATCTGGTGGGCCCTCTGAATACAATGAGCAGTTCTTC	CASRSGGPSEYNEQFF	.	TRBV5-6	TRBJ2-1	.	16
TGTGCCAGTAGTCTCCGGGACAATAATGAGCAGTTCTTC	CASSLRDNNEQFF	.	TRBV19	TRBJ2-1	once	13
TGTGCCAGCAGTGATGGCTCCCCTATCCAGGGATCGTACACCGGGGAGCTGTTTTTT	CASSDGSPIQGSYTGELFF	.	TRBV2	TRBJ2-2	.	19
TGTGCCAGTAGTATAGGAGACAGGGTTCGCGAGCAGTACTTC	CASSIGDRVREQYF	TRBD1	TRBV19	TRBJ2-7	.	14